These 2 T cell receptor beta chains were sequenced from one sample in a study of Graves' ophthalmopathy and Graves' hyperthyroidism. From RNA, the CDR3 regions of TCR beta chains were amplified and sequenced. First-round RT-PCR relied on HTBI primers, and a second-round multiplex PCR came next. MiXCR, applied by TCRdb to the multiplex PCR reads, yields one record per CDR3 protein. The sample includes some 39,000 distinct CDR3 sequences, 50% of them seen just once. Sequencing input: peripheral blood. These receptors came from an adult woman with stable Graves' hyperthyroidism.

In its sample, this clonotype was seen many times. The V gene is TRBV11-2, the J gene TRBJ2-7; no definite D call. CDR1 and CDR2 (germline): SGHAT, FQNNGV. The CDR3 is 13 residues long. V was shortened by 6 bases and J by 4 bases, with 13 bases between the two germline ends. The CDR3 DNA follows: TGTGCCAGCAGTCCTGGTCGACTTTACGAGCAGTACTTC. It specifies CASSPGRLYEQYF.

CDR3 protein: CVSTTRNYEQYF. CDR3 coding DNA: TGTGTCAGTACGACGAGGAACTACGAGCAGTACTTC. The chain carries TRBV28 and TRBJ2-7; no clear D. CDR1 MDHEN and CDR2 SYDVKM come from the germline V gene. This CDR3 is 12 amino acids long.